The 25 T cell receptor beta chains listed next were all sequenced from one sample in a study of blood T cell dynamics during melanoma immunotherapy. Clones were sequenced by immunoSEQ multiplex PCR, and TCRdb holds only the in-frame ones, with some missing. There are some 11,000 clones in the sample; about 83% occur only once, and about 14% lies in the top ten. Indicated time point: pre-treatment baseline. Specimen: blood, collected from a patient treated with checkpoint blockade. The source is a human donor with melanoma.

Here the CDR3 DNA reads TGTGCCAGCAGTTACGGTACAGGGTATGGCAATGAAAAACTGTTTTTT. This codes for CASSYGTGYGNEKLFF. The gene calls are TRBV6-5 and TRBJ1-4; maybe TRBD1 (6 bases). The CDR3 consists of 16 residues. The V end was cut by 2 bases, the J end by 5 bases, with 15 bases between. The germline V gene encodes CDR1 MNHEY and CDR2 SVGAGI.

J is TRBJ1-1 and V is TRBV28; no firm D call. V lost 2 bases to trimming and J lost 1 base, with 5 bases between them. Per germline, CDR1 MDHEN and CDR2 SYDVKM. This CDR3 is built from 13 residues. In DNA, the CDR3 is TGTGCCAGCAGTTTACGGCAGAACACTGAAGCTTTCTTT. Its translation: CASSLRQNTEAFF. Full variable domain (remainder filled in from reference TRBV28 and TRBJ1-1): DVKVTQSSRYLVKRTGEKVFLECVQDMDHENMFWYRQDPGLGLRLIYFSYDVKMKEKGDIPEGYSVSREKKERFSLILESASTNQTSMYLCASSLRQNTEAFFGQGTRLTVV.

This chain joins TRBV29-1 and TRBJ1-2; D call uncertain. V lost 5 bases, J lost 12 bases, and 7 bases lay in between. The germline V gene has CDR1 SQVTM and CDR2 ANQGSEA. CDR3 size: 8 residues. In nucleotides, the CDR3 is TGCAGCGTTCTAGGAGACACCTTC. It is translated as CSVLGDTF.

This clone appeared a single time. This chain uses TRBV4-2 with TRBJ2-7; the D gene could be TRBD1 or TRBD2 (5 bases each). CDR1 is LGHNA, CDR2 YNFKEQ, per germline. With 0 bases removed from V and 3 bases from J, the gap between germline ends came to 12 bases. The CDR3 loop spans 15 amino acids. The CDR3: CASSQDRGRIYEQYF. DNA for the CDR3: TGTGCCAGCAGCCAAGACCGGGGCCGAATCTACGAGCAGTACTTC.

The V gene is TRBV7-2, the J gene TRBJ2-1, with 8 bases aligning to TRBD1. The V gene's germline CDR1 is SGHTA and CDR2 FQGNSA. CDR3 size: 12 residues. V dropped 5 bases and J dropped 9; count of bases not matched to a gene: 3. This chain's CDR3 is CASSPDRGEQFF. The CDR3, as DNA: TGTGCCAGCAGCCCCGACAGGGGTGAGCAGTTCTTC.

This clone was observed a handful of times. The chain links TRBV4-3 to TRBJ2-2; 12 bases are a match to TRBD1. J was trimmed by 4 bases and V by 3 bases; bases with no gene match: 6. CDR1 and CDR2 (germline): LGHNA, YSLEER. The CDR3 is 17 amino acids. CDR3 amino acids: CASSQSGTGGVTGELFF. The CDR3 DNA reads TGCGCCAGCAGCCAGTCCGGGACAGGGGGCGTCACCGGGGAGCTGTTTTTT.

This clone was seen only once. The chain carries TRBV4-1 and TRBJ2-7; TRBD2 is a possible D gene (6 bases). Deletions cut 3 bases from V and 4 bases from J, with 13 bases between. The germline gives CDR1 MGHRA, CDR2 YSYEKL. CDR3 length: 14 residues. The CDR3 DNA reads as TGCGCCAGCAGCCATACACCTGCGGGGTACGAGCAGTACTTC. Translated, it gives CASSHTPAGYEQYF.

The V call is TRBV7-2, the J call TRBJ2-2, with TRBD1 identical over 8 bases. The germline gives CDR1 SGHTA, CDR2 FQGNSA. There are 16 residues in the CDR3. V lost 3 bases to trimming and J lost 4 bases; unmatched junction nucleotides: 7. The CDR3, as DNA: TGTGCCAGCAGCTTGACAGGGGTGTACGGCACCGGGGAGCTGTTTTTT. Its translation is CASSLTGVYGTGELFF.

This clone was detected only a few times. This chain links TRBV7-7 with TRBJ1-3, with D unresolved. With 0 bases removed from V and 4 bases from J, the gap between germline ends came to 7 bases. Germline V CDR1 and CDR2: SSHAT, FNYEAQ (reference sequence). The CDR3 has 14 amino acids. CDR3 nucleotides: TGTGCCAGCAGCTTAGCGGGAGAAGGAAACACCATATATTTT. It encodes CASSLAGEGNTIYF.

In DNA form, the CDR3 reads TGTGCTAGTGGTTTGGGCGGACAAAACATTCAGTACTTC. Amino acid sequence: CASGLGGQNIQYF. The rearrangement links TRBV12-5 to TRBJ2-4; D unclear. With 1 base removed from V and 5 bases from J, the gap between germline ends came to 6 bases. CDR3 size: 13 residues. Looked up from germline, CDR1 is LGHNT and CDR2 is FRNRAP. Full variable domain (rest looked up from reference TRBV12-5 and TRBJ2-4): DARVTQTPRHKVTEMGQEVTMRCQPILGHNTVFWYRQTMMQGLELLAYFRNRAPLDDSGMPKDRFSAEMPDATLATLKIQPSEPRDSAVYFCASGLGGQNIQYFGAGTRLSVL.

The chain carries TRBV4-2 and TRBJ1-2; D possibly corresponds to TRBD1 (5 bases). V shed 0 bases and J shed 4 bases, with 15 bases lying between them. This CDR3 has 16 amino acids. Germline lookup yields CDR1 LGHNA and CDR2 YNFKEQ. DNA of the CDR3: TGTGCCAGCAGCCAAGATTGGGGCCCGAACTTCTATGGCTACACCTTC. Amino acids: CASSQDWGPNFYGYTF.

The CDR3 is CAISLRDIVMNTEAFF. The CDR3, as DNA: TGTGCCATCAGCCTCCGGGACATCGTCATGAACACTGAAGCTTTCTTT. The chain is built from TRBV10-3 and TRBJ1-1; D is perhaps TRBD1 (6 bases). Per the germline V gene, CDR1 is ENHRY and CDR2 is SYGVKD. The CDR3 length is 16 residues. With 6 bases removed from V and 0 bases from J, the gap between germline ends came to 17 bases.

J is TRBJ1-6 and V is TRBV7-8; the match to TRBD1 covers 10 bases. Germline CDR1 and CDR2: SGHVS and FQNEAQ. The trim removed 3 bases at V and 7 bases at J, leaving 0 bases unmatched. The CDR3 covers 14 residues. In DNA, the CDR3 is TGTGCCAGCAGCTTGGACAGGGGGAATTCACCCCTCCACTTT. It specifies CASSLDRGNSPLHF.

This clone has just one count. The chain couples TRBV7-8 to TRBJ2-5, with TRBD2 matching over 13 bases. V trimming: 5 bases; J trimming: 4 bases; junction bases outside the gene matches: 7. Looked up from germline, CDR1 is SGHVS and CDR2 is FQNEAQ. This CDR3 region has 16 residues. The CDR3 here is CASSLTTSGGRETQYF. The CDR3 DNA reads TGTGCCAGCAGCCTTACGACTAGCGGGGGGCGAGAGACCCAGTACTTC.

The chain combines TRBV29-1 with TRBJ2-7; 7 bases agree with TRBD2. CDR3 length: 10 amino acids. CDR1 SQVTM and CDR2 ANQGSEA come from the germline V gene. Unmatched junction bases numbered 3, after V lost 6 bases and J lost 7 bases. CDR3 sequence reads: CSVGGEEQYF. Written as DNA, the CDR3 is TGCAGCGTGGGGGGGGAGGAGCAGTACTTC.

The V call is TRBV14, the J call TRBJ2-3, with D possibly TRBD1 on 6 matching bases. The length of the CDR3 is 15 residues. Germline CDR1 reads SGHDN; CDR2 reads FVKESK. V dropped 1 base and J dropped 4 bases, with 12 bases sitting between them. CDR3 DNA sequence: TGTGCCAGCAGCCAAGTTAAGGGGGTCGCAGATACGCAGTATTTT. Translating gives CASSQVKGVADTQYF.

The chain joins TRBV11-2 to TRBJ2-2; no reliable D call. V lost 10 bases, J lost 8 bases, and 11 bases lay in between. CDR1 is SGHAT and CDR2 is FQNNGV in the germline V gene. This CDR3 has 11 residues. The CDR3 region has the DNA TGTGCCACCATTTTAGGAGGGGAGCTGTTTTTT. Protein product: CATILGGELFF.

The genes are TRBV11-2 and TRBJ1-5; TRBD1 aligns across 7 bases. The germline V gene encodes CDR1 SGHAT and CDR2 FQNNGV. The CDR3 loop spans 16 amino acids. V lost 3 bases to trimming and J lost 4 bases; unmatched junction nucleotides: 9. CDR3: CASSFFRTGSNQPQHF. In DNA form, the CDR3 reads TGTGCCAGCAGCTTTTTTCGGACAGGTTCGAATCAGCCCCAGCATTTT.

The J gene is TRBJ2-7, the V gene TRBV13; D is uncertain. The CDR3 has 12 amino acids. V was trimmed by 0 bases and J by 3 bases, leaving 3 bases between them. CDR1 and CDR2 from the germline V gene are PRHDT and FYEKMQ (reference sequence). As DNA, the CDR3 is TGTGCCAGCAGCTTAGGGGACTACGAGCAGTACTTC. Its translation is CASSLGDYEQYF.

The J gene is TRBJ2-7, the V gene TRBV11-3; D possibly corresponds to TRBD1 (6 bases). The CDR3 spans 12 residues. Germline CDR1 is SGHNT and CDR2 is YENEEA. Trimming shortened V by 6 bases and J by 3 bases, and 9 bases separated the two germline ends. The CDR3 DNA sequence: TGTGCCAGCAGTACAGGGTTCTACGAGCAGTACTTC. This sequence encodes CASSTGFYEQYF.

The chain's CDR3 is CASSYSQVEQYF. In DNA form, the CDR3 reads TGTGCCAGCAGTTACTCCCAGGTTGAGCAGTACTTC. V gene TRBV6-5 combines with J gene TRBJ2-7; D ambiguous. Trimming removed 0 bases from V and 7 bases from J, with 7 bases in between. Germline assignment: CDR1 MNHEY and CDR2 SVGAGI. The CDR3 extends over 12 amino acids.

The CDR3 bases are TGTGCCAGCAGCTTGGATGGGACAGCGAACACCGGGGAGCTGTTTTTT. Residues: CASSLDGTANTGELFF. The rearrangement links TRBV11-2 to TRBJ2-2; 7 bases fit TRBD1. Germline V lookup: CDR1 SGHAT, CDR2 FQNNGV. The CDR3 extends over 16 amino acids. Unmatched junction bases numbered 4, after V lost 3 bases and J lost 0 bases.

J is TRBJ2-7 and V is TRBV19; tentatively, D is TRBD1 (5 bases). From germline, CDR1 is LNHDA and CDR2 SQIVND (reference sequence). The CDR3 consists of 14 residues. V shed 4 bases and J shed 2 bases, with 12 bases lying between them. CDR3 sequence (DNA): TGTGCCAGTAGTAAGGCAGGGCCAACCTACGAGCAGTACTTC. Residues: CASSKAGPTYEQYF.

The chain combines TRBV4-3 with TRBJ2-5; D is ambiguous. TRBJ2-7 explains the end of the DNA better; the J call may be wrong. Germline loops: CDR1 LGHNA, CDR2 YSLEER. The CDR3 loop spans 14 amino acids. For the CDR3, the DNA is TGCGCCAGCAGCCAAGATAAGACCACCTACGAGCAGTACTTC. Amino acid sequence: CASSQDKTTYEQYF.

V usage is TRBV18 and J usage is TRBJ1-1; D is uncertain. Trimming took off 2 bases at V and 1 base at J, with 5 bases between the two ends. Germline V lookup: CDR1 KGHSH, CDR2 LQKENI. CDR3 length: 13 amino acids. The CDR3 DNA is TGTGCCAGCTCACCAATGGCGAACACTGAAGCTTTCTTT. Protein product: CASSPMANTEAFF.